One sample yielded the 7 T cell receptor beta chains listed below, sequenced in a study of regulatory T cells in long-lasting Graves disease. Time point meaning: newly diagnosed GD, antithyroid drugs for less than 3 months. PBMC RNA served as the TCR library source. Through Arm-PCR of CDR3 regions and iRepertoire HTBI primers, TCR beta libraries were built. TCRdb recomputed calls from the multiplex PCR reads with MiXCR, one row per CDR3 protein. Here the sample spans roughly 410,000 distinct CDR3 sequences, 15% being singletons. A further study also used this sample, focusing on T cells in Graves' hyperthyroidism and ophthalmopathy.

The sequencing here drew on peripheral blood mononuclear cells (PBMCs), taken at new diagnosis, from a patient treated with antithyroid drugs. Every receptor here comes from a woman aged 40 to 50 with Graves disease.

Ten or more counts support this clonotype. The chain couples TRBV11-2 to TRBJ2-7, with 13 bases identical to TRBD2. Germline V gives CDR1 SGHAT, CDR2 FQNNGV. CDR3 size: 17 residues. Trimming took 3 bases from V and 4 from J; bases not matched to a gene: 9. The CDR3 sequence: CASSFDELAGGGYEQYF. The DNA of the CDR3 is TGTGCCAGCAGCTTCGATGAACTAGCGGGAGGGGGTTACGAGCAGTACTTC. Full variable domain (missing parts from reference TRBV11-2 and TRBJ2-7): EAGVAQSPRYKIIEKRQSVAFWCNPISGHATLYWYQQILGQGPKLLIQFQNNGVVDDSQLPKDRFSAERLKGVDSTLKIQPAKLEDSAVYLCASSFDELAGGGYEQYFGPGTRLTVT.

The sample holds many counts of this clonotype. The CDR3 loop is CASSLWEGSAGELFF. The CDR3 nucleotides are TGTGCCAGCAGTTTATGGGAGGGGTCCGCCGGGGAGCTGTTTTTT. J is TRBJ2-2 and V is TRBV28, with TRBD2 as a possible D gene (6 bases). CDR1 is MDHEN, CDR2 SYDVKM, per germline. With 0 bases removed from V and 6 bases from J, the gap between germline ends came to 11 bases. The CDR3 is 15 amino acids. The entire variable domain, with the rest obtained from reference TRBV28 and TRBJ2-2, is as follows: DVKVTQSSRYLVKRTGEKVFLECVQDMDHENMFWYRQDPGLGLRLIYFSYDVKMKEKGDIPEGYSVSREKKERFSLILESASTNQTSMYLCASSLWEGSAGELFFGEGSRLTVL.

The J gene is TRBJ1-5, the V gene TRBV7-2; no reliable D call. V lost 5 bases and J lost 0, with 8 bases in between. There are 14 residues in the CDR3. Germline-derived CDR1 and CDR2 are SGHTA and FQGNSA. This CDR3 reads CASSNQYSNQPQHF. The CDR3 nucleotides are TGTGCCAGCAGCAATCAATATAGCAATCAGCCCCAGCATTTT.

This clonotype was seen many times. The rearrangement links TRBV2 to TRBJ2-3; D may be TRBD1 (5 bases). CDR1 is SNHLY and CDR2 is FYNNEI in the germline V gene. The CDR3 extends over 15 amino acids. The V gene lost 7 bases and the J gene lost 0 bases, with 14 bases spanning the gap. The CDR3 DNA reads as TGTGCCAGCAAGGGGTTCGCATACAGCACAGATACGCAGTATTTT. Translation gives CASKGFAYSTDTQYF.

There are a few counts of this clonotype. The V call is TRBV7-2, the J call TRBJ1-3; a possible D gene is TRBD1 (5 bases). With 4 bases removed from V and 0 bases from J, the gap between germline ends came to 13 bases. The germline gives CDR1 SGHTA, CDR2 FQGNSA. The CDR3 is 16 amino acids. The CDR3 loop reads CASSYSGTSSGNTIYF. CDR3 coding DNA: TGTGCCAGCAGCTACTCAGGGACGAGCTCTGGAAACACCATATATTTT.

This clonotype was seen ten or more times. V usage is TRBV10-3 and J usage is TRBJ1-6, with D maybe TRBD1 (5 bases). The CDR3 totals 15 residues. Trimming stripped 4 bases from V and 7 bases from J, with 14 bases between. Germline CDR1 ENHRY, CDR2 SYGVKD. This CDR3 is CAISVRGETNSPLHF. The DNA of the CDR3 is TGTGCCATCAGTGTCCGGGGGGAAACGAATTCACCCCTCCACTTT.

This clonotype has ten or more counts. The genes are TRBV5-4 and TRBJ1-2; TRBD1 matches at 10 bases. The CDR3 length is 15 residues. V was pared by 4 bases and J by 4 bases, with 7 bases of the junction left unmatched. Germline CDR1 is SGHNT and CDR2 is YYREEE (reference sequence). DNA of the CDR3: TGTGCCAGCAGCGTCGACAGGGGGCTTATCTATGGCTACACCTTC. Translating gives CASSVDRGLIYGYTF.